Shown below are 3 T cell receptor beta chains from a single sample sequenced in a study of T cell responses to AZD1222 COVID-19 vaccine. Profiling relied on immunoSEQ multiplex PCR, and the TCRdb table lists in-frame clones only, not all of them. Altogether 75,000 to 100,000 clones are present, roughly 90% being singletons, with the ten largest covering around 3%. This material consisted of peripheral blood, taken on day 0 of AZD1222 vaccination. These receptors were taken from an adult in good health.

A word on this clone: At the DNA level, this CDR3 is encoded by other sequences in the same sample as well. This sequence joins TRBV3-1 (or the pseudogene TRBV3-2) and TRBJ1-2; D unresolved. Germline assignment: CDR1 LGHDT and CDR2 YNNKEL (reference sequence). V lost 1 base, J lost 5 bases, and 5 bases lay in between. The CDR3 consists of 12 residues. The CDR3 spells CASSQVSYGYTF. CDR3 in DNA: TGTGCCAGCAGCCAAGTCAGTTATGGCTACACCTTC.

This chain joins TRBV5-8 and TRBJ2-3; D is tentatively TRBD1 or TRBD2 (5 bases each). The CDR3 spans 13 residues. Trimming left V 4 bases short and J 6 bases short, with 12 bases between. Germline V gives CDR1 SGHTS, CDR2 YDEGEE. The CDR3 is CASSLPGTDTQYF. The DNA for the CDR3 is TGTGCCAGCAGCCTACCAGGGACCGATACGCAGTATTTT.

The V gene is TRBV2, the J gene TRBJ2-7; 13 positions agree with TRBD2. The V and J ends lost 0 bases and 12 bases, in that order; junction bases with no gene match: 8. Germline V lookup: CDR1 SNHLY, CDR2 FYNNEI. This CDR3 contains 15 residues. The CDR3 nucleotides read TGTGCCAGCAGTGAAGCCGGGACTAGCGGGGAGCGGAGGTACTTC. It codes for CASSEAGTSGERRYF.